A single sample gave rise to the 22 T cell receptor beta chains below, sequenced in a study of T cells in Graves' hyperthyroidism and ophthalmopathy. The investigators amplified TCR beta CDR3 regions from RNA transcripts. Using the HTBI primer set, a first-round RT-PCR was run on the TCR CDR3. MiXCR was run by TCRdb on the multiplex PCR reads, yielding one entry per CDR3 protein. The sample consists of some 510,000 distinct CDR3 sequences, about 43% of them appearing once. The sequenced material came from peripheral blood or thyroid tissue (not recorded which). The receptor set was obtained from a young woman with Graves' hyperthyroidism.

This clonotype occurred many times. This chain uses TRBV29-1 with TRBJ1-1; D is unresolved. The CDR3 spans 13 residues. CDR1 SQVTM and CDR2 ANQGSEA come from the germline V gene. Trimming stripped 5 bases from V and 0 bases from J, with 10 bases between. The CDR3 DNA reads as TGCAGCGTTCTGGGAAGGTTGAACACTGAAGCTTTCTTT. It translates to CSVLGRLNTEAFF.

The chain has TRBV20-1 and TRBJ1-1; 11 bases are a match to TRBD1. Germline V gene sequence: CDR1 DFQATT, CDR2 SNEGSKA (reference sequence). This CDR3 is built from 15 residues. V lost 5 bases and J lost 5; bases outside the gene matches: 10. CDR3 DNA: TGCAGTGCTGGAGGGACAGGGGGTGTATGGACTGAAGCTTTCTTT. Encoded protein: CSAGGTGGVWTEAFF.

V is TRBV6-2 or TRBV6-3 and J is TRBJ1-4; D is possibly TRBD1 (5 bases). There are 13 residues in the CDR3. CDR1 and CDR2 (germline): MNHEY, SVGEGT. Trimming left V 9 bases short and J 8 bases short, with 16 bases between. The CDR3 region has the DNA TGTGCCAGTATGGGACCTGAAAGCGAAAAACTGTTTTTT. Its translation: CASMGPESEKLFF.

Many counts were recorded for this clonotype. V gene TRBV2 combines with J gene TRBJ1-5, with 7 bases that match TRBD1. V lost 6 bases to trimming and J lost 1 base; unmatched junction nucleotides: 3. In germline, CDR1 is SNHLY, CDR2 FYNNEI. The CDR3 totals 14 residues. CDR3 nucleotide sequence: TGTGCCAGCAGCCAAGGGGGCAGCAATCAGCCCCAGCATTTT. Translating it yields CASSQGGSNQPQHF.

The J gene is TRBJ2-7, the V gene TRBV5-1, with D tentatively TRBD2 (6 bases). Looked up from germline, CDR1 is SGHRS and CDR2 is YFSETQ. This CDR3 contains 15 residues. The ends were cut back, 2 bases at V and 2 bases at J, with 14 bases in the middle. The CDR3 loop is CASSLPGDGAYEQYF. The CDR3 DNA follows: TGCGCCAGCAGCTTACCGGGAGACGGGGCCTACGAGCAGTACTTC.

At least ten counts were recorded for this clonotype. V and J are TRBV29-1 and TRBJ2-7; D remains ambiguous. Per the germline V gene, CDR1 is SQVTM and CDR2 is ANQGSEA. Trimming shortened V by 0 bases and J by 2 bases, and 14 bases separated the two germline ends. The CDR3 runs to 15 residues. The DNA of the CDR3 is TGCAGCGTTGAAGATGGGCAGGCAAGGACCTACGAGCAGTACTTC. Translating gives CSVEDGQARTYEQYF.

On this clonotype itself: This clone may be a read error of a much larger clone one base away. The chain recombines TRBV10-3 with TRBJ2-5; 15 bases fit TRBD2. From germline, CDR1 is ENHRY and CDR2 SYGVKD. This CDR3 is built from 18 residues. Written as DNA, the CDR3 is TGTGCCATCAGTGAGACTATACCGGGACTAGCGGGAGGAGAGATCCAGTACTTC. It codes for CAISETIPGLAGGEIQYF.

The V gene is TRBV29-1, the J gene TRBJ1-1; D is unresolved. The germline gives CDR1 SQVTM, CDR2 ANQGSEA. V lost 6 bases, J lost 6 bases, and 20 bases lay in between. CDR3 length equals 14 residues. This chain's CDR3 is CSVAGGPYNAEAFF. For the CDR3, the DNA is TGCAGCGTGGCGGGCGGGCCTTACAACGCTGAAGCTTTCTTT. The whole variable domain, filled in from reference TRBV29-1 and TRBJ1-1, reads SAVISQKPSRDICQRGTSLTIQCQVDSQVTMMFWYRQQPGQSLTLIATANQGSEATYESGFVIDKFPISRPNLTFSTLTVSNMSPEDSSIYLCSVAGGPYNAEAFFGQGTRLTVV.

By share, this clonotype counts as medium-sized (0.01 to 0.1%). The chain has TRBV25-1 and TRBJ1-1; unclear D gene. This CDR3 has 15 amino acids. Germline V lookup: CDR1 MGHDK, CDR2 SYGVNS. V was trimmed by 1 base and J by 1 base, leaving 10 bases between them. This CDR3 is CASSESVLANTEAFF. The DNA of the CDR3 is TGTGCCAGCAGTGAATCTGTGCTCGCGAACACTGAAGCTTTCTTT.

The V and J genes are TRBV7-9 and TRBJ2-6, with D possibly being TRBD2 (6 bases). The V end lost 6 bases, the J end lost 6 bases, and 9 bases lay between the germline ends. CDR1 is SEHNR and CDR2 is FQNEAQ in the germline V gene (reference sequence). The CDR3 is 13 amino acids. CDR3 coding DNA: TGTGCCAGCAGTCCTAGCGTGGCCAACGTCCTGACTTTC. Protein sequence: CASSPSVANVLTF.

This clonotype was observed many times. CDR3 loop: CANGAMNTEAFF. CDR3 sequence (DNA): TGTGCCAACGGGGCCATGAACACTGAAGCTTTCTTT. This chain uses TRBV10-3 with TRBJ1-1; perhaps TRBD1 as D (5 bases). From germline, CDR1 is ENHRY and CDR2 SYGVKD. The CDR3 spans 12 residues. V was cut by 10 bases and J by 0 bases, with 9 bases left in between.

CDR3 sequence reads: CASSFDRNSYEQYF. In DNA form, the CDR3 reads TGTGCCAGCAGCTTCGACAGGAACAGCTACGAGCAGTACTTC. This chain connects TRBV7-2 to TRBJ2-7; possible D gene TRBD1, 6 bases. V was cut by 3 bases and J by 3 bases, with 12 bases left in between. CDR3 length equals 14 residues. Germline V gene sequence: CDR1 SGHTA, CDR2 FQGNSA.

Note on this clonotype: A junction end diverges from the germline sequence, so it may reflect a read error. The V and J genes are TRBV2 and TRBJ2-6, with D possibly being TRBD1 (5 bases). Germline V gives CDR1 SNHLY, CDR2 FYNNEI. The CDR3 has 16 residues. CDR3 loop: CASRLTTDPGADVLTF. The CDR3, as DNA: TGTGCCAGCAGACTTACGACAGACCCTGGGGCCGACGTCCTGACTTTC.

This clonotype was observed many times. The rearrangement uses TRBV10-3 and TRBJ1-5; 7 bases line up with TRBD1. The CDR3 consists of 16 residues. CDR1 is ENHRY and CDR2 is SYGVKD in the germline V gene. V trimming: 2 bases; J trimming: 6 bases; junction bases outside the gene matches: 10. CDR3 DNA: TGTGCCATCAGTGAGGCCGGGACAGCCTGGGGTCAGCCCCAGCATTTT. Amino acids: CAISEAGTAWGQPQHF.

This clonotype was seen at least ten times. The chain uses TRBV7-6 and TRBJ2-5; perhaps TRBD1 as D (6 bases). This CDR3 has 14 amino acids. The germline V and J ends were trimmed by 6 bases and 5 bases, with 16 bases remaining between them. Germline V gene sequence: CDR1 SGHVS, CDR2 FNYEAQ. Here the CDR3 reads CASRSTGQLETQYF. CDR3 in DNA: TGTGCCAGCAGGTCGACAGGACAGTTGGAGACCCAGTACTTC. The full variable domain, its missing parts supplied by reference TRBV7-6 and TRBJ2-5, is GAGVSQSPRYKVTKRGQDVALRCDPISGHVSLYWYRQALGQGPEFLTYFNYEAQQDKSGLPNDRFSAERPEGSISTLTIQRTEQRDSAMYRCASRSTGQLETQYFGPGTRLLVL.

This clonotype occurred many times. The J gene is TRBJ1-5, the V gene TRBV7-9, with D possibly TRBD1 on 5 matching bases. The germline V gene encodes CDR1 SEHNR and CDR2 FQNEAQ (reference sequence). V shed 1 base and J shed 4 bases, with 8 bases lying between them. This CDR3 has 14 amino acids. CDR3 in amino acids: CASSLVGENQPQHF. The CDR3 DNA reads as TGTGCCAGCAGCTTAGTAGGGGAAAATCAGCCCCAGCATTTT.

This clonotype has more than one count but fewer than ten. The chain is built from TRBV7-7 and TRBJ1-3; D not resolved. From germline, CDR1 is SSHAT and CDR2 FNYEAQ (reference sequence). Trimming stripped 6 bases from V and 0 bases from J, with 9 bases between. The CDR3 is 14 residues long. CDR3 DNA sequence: TGTGCCAGCAGTCTAGGACGCTCTGGAAACACCATATATTTT. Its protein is CASSLGRSGNTIYF. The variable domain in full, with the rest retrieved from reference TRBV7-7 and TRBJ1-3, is GAGVSQSPRYKVTKRGQDVTLRCDPISSHATLYWYQQALGQGPEFLTYFNYEAQPDKSGLPSDRFSAERPEGSISTLTIQRTEQRDSAMYRCASSLGRSGNTIYFGEGSWLTVV.

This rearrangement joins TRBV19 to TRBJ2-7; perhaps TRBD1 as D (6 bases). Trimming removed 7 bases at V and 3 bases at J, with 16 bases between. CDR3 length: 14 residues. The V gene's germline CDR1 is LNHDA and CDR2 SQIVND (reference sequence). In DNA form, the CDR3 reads TGTGCCAGTAAGGCTCGAGGGGGAGTCTACGAGCAGTACTTC. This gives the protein CASKARGGVYEQYF.

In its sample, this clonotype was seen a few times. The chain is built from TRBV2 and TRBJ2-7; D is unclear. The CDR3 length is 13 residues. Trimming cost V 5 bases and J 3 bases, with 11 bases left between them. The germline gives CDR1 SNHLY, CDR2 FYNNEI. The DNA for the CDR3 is TGTGCCAGCAGTCCTGATCAAAACTACGAGCAGTACTTC. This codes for CASSPDQNYEQYF.

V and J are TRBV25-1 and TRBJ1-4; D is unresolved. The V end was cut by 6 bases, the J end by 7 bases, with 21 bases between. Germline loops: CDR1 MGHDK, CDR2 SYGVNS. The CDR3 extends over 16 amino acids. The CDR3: CASRDYPTGEAEKLFF. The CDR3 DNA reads TGTGCCAGCAGAGATTATCCGACGGGAGAGGCTGAAAAACTGTTTTTT.

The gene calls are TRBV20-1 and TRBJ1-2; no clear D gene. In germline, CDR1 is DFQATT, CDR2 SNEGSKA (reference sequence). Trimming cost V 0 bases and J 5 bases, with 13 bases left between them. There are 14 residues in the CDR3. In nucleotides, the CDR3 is TGCAGTGCTAGAGACGGCAGGTTGGGGTATGGCTACACCTTC. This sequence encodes CSARDGRLGYGYTF.

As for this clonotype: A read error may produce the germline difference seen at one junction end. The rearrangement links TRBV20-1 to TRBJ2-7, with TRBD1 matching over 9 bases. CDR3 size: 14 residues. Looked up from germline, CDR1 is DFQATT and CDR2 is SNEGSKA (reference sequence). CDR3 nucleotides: TGCAGTGCTTCCCGTCGGGACAGGGCCGACGAGCAGCACTTC. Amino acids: CSASRRDRADEQHF.